This entry lists 13 T cell receptor beta chains sequenced from one sample in a study of T cell changes during pregnancy in multiple sclerosis. The table came from immunoSEQ multiplex PCR; TCRdb's copy has only in-frame clones and leaves some out. The table includes 100,000 or so clones, roughly 92% detected once. Material: peripheral blood, obtained after pregnancy. The receptor source for this set is a female donor with multiple sclerosis, enrolled in a pregnancy study.

This clone appeared a single time. The rearrangement links TRBV30 to TRBJ1-1, with TRBD1 matching 7 bases. The germline CDR1 and CDR2 sequences are GTSNPN and SVGIG (reference sequence). J lost 1 base, V lost 3 bases, and 5 bases had no gene match. CDR3 size: 14 residues. The CDR3 DNA follows: TGTGCCTGGAGGGAACAGGGGTGGAACACTGAAGCTTTCTTT. Translating gives CAWREQGWNTEAFF.

This clone was counted a few times. The V and J genes are TRBV5-5 and TRBJ1-2, with TRBD1 matching over 9 bases. There are 15 residues in the CDR3. Germline values: CDR1 SGHKS, CDR2 YYEKEE (reference sequence). Germline trimming cut 1 base from V and 8 bases from J; bases unmatched to any gene: 9. The CDR3 DNA follows: TGTGCCAGCAGCTTGACGGGACAGGGCATGAGGGGCTACACCTTC. It specifies CASSLTGQGMRGYTF.

The rearrangement joins TRBV21-1 to TRBJ2-7; TRBD2, as called in the table, went unchecked against the DNA. TRBV21-1 is a pseudogene. CDR3 length: 17 amino acids. CDR3 region: CASSSVAGKDYRHEQYF. Here the CDR3 DNA reads TGTGCCAGCAGCAGCGTTGCGGGTAAGGATTATCGCCACGAGCAGTACTTC.

The V gene is TRBV6-4, the J gene TRBJ2-1; 8 bases match TRBD2. With V trimmed by 3 bases and J by 6 bases, 1 base remained unmatched. The CDR3 is 13 residues long. Germline CDR1 MRHNA, CDR2 SNTAGT. CDR3 residues: CASSEGTSNEQFF. CDR3 bases: TGTGCCAGCAGTGAGGGGACTAGCAATGAGCAGTTCTTC.

The chain is built from TRBV29-1 and TRBJ1-4; possible D gene TRBD1, 5 bases. Between the trimmed V and J ends, which lost 0 bases and 10 bases, there was a span of 15 bases. The CDR3 length is 14 residues. CDR1 and CDR2 from the germline V gene are SQVTM and ANQGSEA. The DNA of the CDR3 is TGCAGCGTTGAAGAGGGTCGGGTGGGGGGAAAACTGTTTTTT. It is translated as CSVEEGRVGGKLFF.

The chain uses TRBV7-9 and TRBJ1-2, with D possibly matching TRBD1 (6 bases). CDR1 SEHNR and CDR2 FQNEAQ come from the germline V gene (reference sequence). CDR3 length: 16 amino acids. The V end was cut by 5 bases, the J end by 6 bases, with 22 bases between. CDR3 nucleotide sequence: TGTGCCAGCAGCCCACTACAGGGCGGTCGAGGCGATGGCTACACCTTC. Protein sequence: CASSPLQGGRGDGYTF. The full variable domain, its missing parts supplied by reference TRBV7-9 and TRBJ1-2, is DTGVSQNPRHKITKRGQNVTFRCDPISEHNRLYWYRQTLGQGPEFLTYFQNEAQLEKSRLLSDRFSAERPKGSFSTLEIQRTEQGDSAMYLCASSPLQGGRGDGYTFGSGTRLTVV.

This clone was picked up one time. This sequence joins TRBV7-8 and TRBJ2-1, with TRBD2 identical over 10 bases. CDR1 SGHVS and CDR2 FQNEAQ come from the germline V gene. After removal of 4 bases from V and 5 bases from J, the junction contained 2 bases not matched to a gene. This CDR3 region has 14 residues. The CDR3, as DNA: TGTGCCAGCAGCTCTGGACTAGCGGACAATGAGCAGTTCTTC. Its translation: CASSSGLADNEQFF. The complete variable domain, with remaining parts taken from reference TRBV7-8 and TRBJ2-1, reads GAGVSQSPRYKVAKRGQDVALRCDPISGHVSLFWYQQALGQGPEFLTYFQNEAQLDKSGLPSDRFFAERPEGSVSTLKIQRTQQEDSAVYLCASSSGLADNEQFFGPGTRLTVL.

The chain couples TRBV4-1 to TRBJ1-4; D remains ambiguous. The CDR3 sequence is 15 residues long. V was shortened by 1 base and J by 5 bases, with 11 bases between the two germline ends. Germline V CDR1 and CDR2: MGHRA, YSYEKL. The CDR3 spells CASSQVAGTNEKLFF. CDR3 DNA sequence: TGCGCCAGCAGCCAAGTGGCAGGAACCAATGAAAAACTGTTTTTT.

The chain uses TRBV5-1 and TRBJ1-1, with D maybe TRBD1 (5 bases). The CDR3 consists of 13 residues. V gave up 2 bases and J gave up 3 bases, with 8 bases separating them. Germline CDR1 reads SGHRS; CDR2 reads YFSETQ. Written as DNA, the CDR3 is TGCGCCAGCAGCTTATCGGGGGACACTGAAGCTTTCTTT. Encoded protein: CASSLSGDTEAFF.

The CDR3 DNA reads TGTGCCAGCAGCCCGGGCGGGAACTATGGCTACACCTTC. This gives the protein CASSPGGNYGYTF. This sequence joins TRBV5-6 and TRBJ1-2; no definite D call. V was cut by 4 bases and J by 2 bases, with 9 bases left in between. Germline CDR1 is SGHDT and CDR2 is YYEEEE. The CDR3 totals 13 residues.

This chain joins TRBV29-1 and TRBJ2-1, with D maybe TRBD1 (6 bases). The ends were cut back, 4 bases at V and 5 bases at J, with 12 bases in the middle. The CDR3 runs to 13 residues. The germline V gene has CDR1 SQVTM and CDR2 ANQGSEA. The CDR3 DNA reads TGCAGCGTTGGAGGGGCAGGGGACAATGAGCAGTTCTTC. Its protein product is CSVGGAGDNEQFF.

The rearrangement uses TRBV11-1 and TRBJ2-5; 7 bases map to TRBD1. Per the germline V gene, CDR1 is SGHAT and CDR2 is FQDESV (reference sequence). V shed 5 bases and J 4 bases; nucleotides not matched to a gene: 4. This CDR3 is built from 13 residues. This CDR3 reads CASSDRALETQYF. The CDR3 DNA reads TGTGCCAGCAGCGACAGGGCGCTAGAGACCCAGTACTTC.

The chain joins TRBV4-1 to TRBJ2-6; 7 nucleotides line up with TRBD2. Trimming took 7 bases from V and 0 from J; bases not matched to a gene: 18. The germline CDR1 and CDR2 sequences are MGHRA and YSYEKL. CDR3 length equals 20 residues. CDR3 sequence (DNA): TGCGCCAGCACCGCAAGGGAGGGCACAAGGACTTACTCTGGGGCCAACGTCCTGACTTTC. Its translation is CASTAREGTRTYSGANVLTF.